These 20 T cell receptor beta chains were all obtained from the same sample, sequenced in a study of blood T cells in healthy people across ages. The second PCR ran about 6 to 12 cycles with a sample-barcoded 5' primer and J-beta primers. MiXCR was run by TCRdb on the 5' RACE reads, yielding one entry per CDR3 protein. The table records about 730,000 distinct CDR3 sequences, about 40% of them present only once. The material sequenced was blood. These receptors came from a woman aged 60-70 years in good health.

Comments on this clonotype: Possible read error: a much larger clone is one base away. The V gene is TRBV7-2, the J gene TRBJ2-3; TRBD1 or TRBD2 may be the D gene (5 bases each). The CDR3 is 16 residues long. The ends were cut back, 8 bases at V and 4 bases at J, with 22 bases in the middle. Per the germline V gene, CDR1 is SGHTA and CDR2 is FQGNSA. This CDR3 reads CASGQQGAPPSDTQYF. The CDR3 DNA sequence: TGTGCCAGCGGTCAGCAGGGAGCCCCCCCATCAGATACGCAGTATTTT.

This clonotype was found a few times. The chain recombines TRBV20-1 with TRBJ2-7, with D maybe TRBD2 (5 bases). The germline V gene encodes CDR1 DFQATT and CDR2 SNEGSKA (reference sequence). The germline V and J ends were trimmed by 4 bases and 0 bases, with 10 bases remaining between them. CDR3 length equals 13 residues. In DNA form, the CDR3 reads TGCAGTGCTAAAGCGGAGAGCTCCTACGAGCAGTACTTC. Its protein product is CSAKAESSYEQYF.

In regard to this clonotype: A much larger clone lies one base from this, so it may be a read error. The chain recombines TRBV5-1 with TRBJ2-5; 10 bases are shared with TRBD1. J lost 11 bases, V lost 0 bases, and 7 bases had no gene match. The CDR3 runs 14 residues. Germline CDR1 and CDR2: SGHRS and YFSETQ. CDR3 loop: CASSLGDRGYKQYF. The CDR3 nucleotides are TGCGCCAGCAGCTTGGGGGACAGGGGCTACAAGCAGTACTTC. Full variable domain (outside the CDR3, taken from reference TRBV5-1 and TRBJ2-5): KAGVTQTPRYLIKTRGQQVTLSCSPISGHRSVSWYQQTPGQGLQFLFEYFSETQRNKGNFPGRFSGRQFSNSRSEMNVSTLELGDSALYLCASSLGDRGYKQYFGPGTRLLVL.

CDR3 sequence (DNA): TGCAGTGCTAGAGCTCCGGGAGGAATAGAGACCCAGTACTTC. Translating it yields CSARAPGGIETQYF. The V and J genes are TRBV20-1 and TRBJ2-5; the match to TRBD2 covers 7 bases. The trim removed 1 base at V and 4 bases at J, leaving 6 bases unmatched. CDR3 size: 14 residues. Germline-derived CDR1 and CDR2 are DFQATT and SNEGSKA (reference sequence).

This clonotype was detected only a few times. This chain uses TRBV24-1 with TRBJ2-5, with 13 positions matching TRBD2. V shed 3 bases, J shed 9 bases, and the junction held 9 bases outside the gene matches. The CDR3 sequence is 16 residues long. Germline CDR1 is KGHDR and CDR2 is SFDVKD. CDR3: CATSDPGTSGTGAQYF. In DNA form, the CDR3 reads TGTGCCACCAGTGATCCCGGGACTAGCGGGACAGGGGCCCAGTACTTC.

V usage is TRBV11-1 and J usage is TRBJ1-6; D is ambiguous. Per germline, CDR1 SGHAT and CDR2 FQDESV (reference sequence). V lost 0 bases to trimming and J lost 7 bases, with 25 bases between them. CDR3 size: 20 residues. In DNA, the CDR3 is TGTGCCAGCAGCTTAGCGGCCCGAGGACGGAGGCACTTAATGAATTCACCCCTCCACTTT. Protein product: CASSLAARGRRHLMNSPLHF.

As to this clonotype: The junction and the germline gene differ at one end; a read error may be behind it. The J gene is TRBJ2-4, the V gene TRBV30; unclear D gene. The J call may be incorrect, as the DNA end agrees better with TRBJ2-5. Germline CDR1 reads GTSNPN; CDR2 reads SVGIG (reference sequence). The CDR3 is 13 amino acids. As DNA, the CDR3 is TGCGCCTGGAGTGTTGCCTCTATGGAGACCCAGTACTTC. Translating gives CAWSVASMETQYF.

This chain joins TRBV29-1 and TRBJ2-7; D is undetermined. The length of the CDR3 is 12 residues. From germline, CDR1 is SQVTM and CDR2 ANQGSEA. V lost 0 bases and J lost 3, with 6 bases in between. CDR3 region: CSVEDPLYEQYF. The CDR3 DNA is TGCAGCGTTGAAGATCCGCTCTACGAGCAGTACTTC.

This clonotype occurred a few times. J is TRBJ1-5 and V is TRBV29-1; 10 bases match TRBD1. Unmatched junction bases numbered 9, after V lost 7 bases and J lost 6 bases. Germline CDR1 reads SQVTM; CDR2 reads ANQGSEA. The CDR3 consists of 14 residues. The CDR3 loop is CSAVTGTGAQPQHF. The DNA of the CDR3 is TGCAGCGCAGTTACCGGGACAGGGGCTCAGCCCCAGCATTTT.

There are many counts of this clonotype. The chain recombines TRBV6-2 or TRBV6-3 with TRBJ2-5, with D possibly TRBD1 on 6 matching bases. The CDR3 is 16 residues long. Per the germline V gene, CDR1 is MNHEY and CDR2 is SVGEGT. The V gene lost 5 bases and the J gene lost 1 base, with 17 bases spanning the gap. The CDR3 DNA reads TGTGCCAGCAGTGCCGAAGTTACAGGGACCCAAGAGACCCAGTACTTC. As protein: CASSAEVTGTQETQYF.

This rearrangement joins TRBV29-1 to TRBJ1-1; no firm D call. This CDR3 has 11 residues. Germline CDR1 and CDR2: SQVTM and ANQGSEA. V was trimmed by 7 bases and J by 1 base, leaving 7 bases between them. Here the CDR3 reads CSASWNTEAFF. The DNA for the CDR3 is TGCAGCGCCTCTTGGAACACTGAAGCTTTCTTT.

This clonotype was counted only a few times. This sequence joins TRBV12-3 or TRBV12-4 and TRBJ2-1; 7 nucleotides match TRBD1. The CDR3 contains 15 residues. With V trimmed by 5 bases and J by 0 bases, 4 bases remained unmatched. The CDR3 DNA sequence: TGTGCCAGCAGTCGACAGGGCTTCTCCTACAATGAGCAGTTCTTC. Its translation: CASSRQGFSYNEQFF.

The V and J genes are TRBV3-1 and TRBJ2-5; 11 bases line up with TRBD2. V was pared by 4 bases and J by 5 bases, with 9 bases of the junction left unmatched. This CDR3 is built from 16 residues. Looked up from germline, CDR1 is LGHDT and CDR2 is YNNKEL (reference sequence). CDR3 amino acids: CASSRGRLAGRETQYF. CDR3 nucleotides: TGTGCCAGCAGCCGAGGAAGACTAGCGGGGAGGGAGACCCAGTACTTC.

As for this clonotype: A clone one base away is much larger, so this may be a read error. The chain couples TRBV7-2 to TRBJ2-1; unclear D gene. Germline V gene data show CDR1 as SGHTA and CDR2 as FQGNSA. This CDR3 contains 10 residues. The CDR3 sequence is CVSSLREQFF. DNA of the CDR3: TGTGTCAGCAGCTTGAGGGAGCAGTTCTTC.

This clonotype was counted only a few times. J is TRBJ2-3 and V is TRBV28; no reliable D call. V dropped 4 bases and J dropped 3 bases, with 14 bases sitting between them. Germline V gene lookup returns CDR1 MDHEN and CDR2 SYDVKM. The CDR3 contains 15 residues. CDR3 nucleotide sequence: TGTGCCAGCAGTTCCTTAGGGCCAGCGACAGATACGCAGTATTTT. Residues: CASSSLGPATDTQYF.

The CDR3, as DNA: TGTGCCAGCAGTTTCGGGACGGAGGATTACGAGCAGTTCTTC. Protein sequence: CASSFGTEDYEQFF. The chain carries TRBV12-3 or TRBV12-4 and TRBJ2-1; either TRBD1 or TRBD2 may fit D (5 bases each). The CDR3 loop spans 14 amino acids. Trimming cost V 3 bases and J 10 bases, with 16 bases left between them.

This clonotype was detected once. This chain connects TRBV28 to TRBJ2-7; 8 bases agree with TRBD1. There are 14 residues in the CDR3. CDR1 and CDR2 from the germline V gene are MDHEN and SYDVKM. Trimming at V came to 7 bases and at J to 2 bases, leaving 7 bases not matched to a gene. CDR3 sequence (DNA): TGTGCCAGCAAAGTCCAGGGGGCCCCCTACGAGCAGTACTTC. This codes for CASKVQGAPYEQYF.

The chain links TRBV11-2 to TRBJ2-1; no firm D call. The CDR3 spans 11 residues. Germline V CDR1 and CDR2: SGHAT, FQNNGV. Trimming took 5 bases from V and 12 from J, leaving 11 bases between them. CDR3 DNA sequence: TGTGCCAGCAGCCCAGGCGTAGGGCAGTTCTTC. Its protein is CASSPGVGQFF.

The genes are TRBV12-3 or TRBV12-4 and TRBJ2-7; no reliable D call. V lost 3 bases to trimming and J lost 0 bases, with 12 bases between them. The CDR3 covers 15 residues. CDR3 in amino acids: CASSLGRSYSYEQYF. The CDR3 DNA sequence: TGTGCCAGCAGTTTGGGCCGAAGTTACTCCTACGAGCAGTACTTC.

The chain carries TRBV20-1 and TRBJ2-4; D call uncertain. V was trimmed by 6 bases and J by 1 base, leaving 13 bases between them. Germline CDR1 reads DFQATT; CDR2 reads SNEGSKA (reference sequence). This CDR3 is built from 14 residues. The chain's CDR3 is CSAPRIRAKNIQYF. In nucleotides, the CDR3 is TGCAGTGCACCCCGCATCAGGGCCAAAAACATTCAGTACTTC.